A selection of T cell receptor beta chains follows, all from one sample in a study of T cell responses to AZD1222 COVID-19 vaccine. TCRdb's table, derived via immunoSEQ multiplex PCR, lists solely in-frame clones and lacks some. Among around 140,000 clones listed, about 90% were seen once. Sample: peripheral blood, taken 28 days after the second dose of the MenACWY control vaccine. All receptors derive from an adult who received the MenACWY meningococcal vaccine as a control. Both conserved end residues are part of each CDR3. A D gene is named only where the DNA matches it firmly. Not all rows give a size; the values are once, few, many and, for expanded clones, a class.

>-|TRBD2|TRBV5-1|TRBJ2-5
CASSRFATSGGTQETQYF
TGCGCCAGCAGCCGCTTCGCTACTAGCGGGGGAACTCAAGAGACCCAGTACTTC
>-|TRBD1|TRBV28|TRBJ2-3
CASSTWDRGTDTQYF
TGTGCCAGCAGCACCTGGGACAGGGGCACAGATACGCAGTATTTT
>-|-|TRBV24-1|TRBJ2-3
CATRPEVVDTQYF
TGTGCCACCAGGCCCGAGGTAGTGGATACGCAGTATTTT
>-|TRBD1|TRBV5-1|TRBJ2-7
CASSPRDRVSEQYF
TGCGCCAGCAGCCCCCGGGACAGGGTGTCCGAGCAGTACTTC
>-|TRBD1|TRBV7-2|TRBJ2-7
CASSLAIGAGGEQYF
TGTGCCAGCAGCTTAGCGATTGGGGCAGGGGGCGAGCAGTACTTC
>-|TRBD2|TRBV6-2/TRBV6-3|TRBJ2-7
CASSYSLGLAGRDYEQYF
TGTGCCAGCAGTTACTCTTTAGGACTAGCGGGAAGGGACTACGAGCAGTACTTC
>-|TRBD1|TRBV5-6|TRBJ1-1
CASSFGTGGTEAFF
TGTGCCAGCAGCTTCGGGACAGGGGGCACTGAAGCTTTCTTT
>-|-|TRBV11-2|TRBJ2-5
CASSFGTGETQYF
TGTGCCAGCAGTTTCGGGACTGGAGAGACCCAGTACTTC
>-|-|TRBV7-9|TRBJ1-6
CASSLNSPLHF
TGTGCCAGCAGCTTAAATTCACCCCTCCACTTT
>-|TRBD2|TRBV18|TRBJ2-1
CASSPVSAGGPDNEQFF
TGTGCCAGCTCACCGGTTTCCGCGGGAGGGCCCGACAATGAGCAGTTCTTC
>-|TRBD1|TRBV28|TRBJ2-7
CASSLNRGVQYF
TGTGCCAGCAGTTTAAACAGGGGAGTGCAGTACTTC
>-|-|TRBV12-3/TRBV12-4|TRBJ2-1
CASSLQDYNEQFF
TGTGCCAGCAGTCTACAGGACTACAATGAGCAGTTCTTC
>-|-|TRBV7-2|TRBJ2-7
CASSSRTQTSYEQYF
TGTGCCAGCAGCTCGAGGACCCAAACAAGCTACGAGCAGTACTTC
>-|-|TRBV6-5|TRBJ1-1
CASSQGTPTEAFF
TGTGCCAGCAGCCAGGGGACCCCTACTGAAGCTTTCTTT
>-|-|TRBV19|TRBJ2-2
CAVGRSGELFF
TGTGCCGTAGGGAGATCCGGGGAGCTGTTTTTT
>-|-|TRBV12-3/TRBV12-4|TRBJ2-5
CASSIREETQYF
TGTGCCAGCAGTATTAGGGAAGAGACCCAGTACTTC
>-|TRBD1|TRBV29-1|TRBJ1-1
CSVARTGGNTEAFF
TGCAGCGTCGCCAGGACAGGGGGGAACACTGAAGCTTTCTTT
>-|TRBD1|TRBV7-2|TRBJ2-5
CASTPPRDRGGGETQYF
TGTGCCAGCACCCCACCAAGGGACAGGGGAGGAGGAGAGACCCAGTACTTC
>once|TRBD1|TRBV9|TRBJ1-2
CASSVDHRGRTADYGYTF
TGTGCCAGCAGCGTAGATCACAGGGGGCGAACAGCGGACTATGGCTACACCTTC
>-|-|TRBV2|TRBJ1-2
CASSERRDGYGYTF
TGTGCCAGCAGTGAGCGCAGGGACGGATATGGCTACACCTTC
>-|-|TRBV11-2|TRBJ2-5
CASSLQFLGRETQYF
TGTGCCAGCAGCTTACAATTTTTGGGGCGAGAGACCCAGTACTTC
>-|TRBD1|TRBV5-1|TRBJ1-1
CASSMFIQGGTEAFF
TGCGCCAGCAGCATGTTTATACAGGGGGGCACTGAAGCTTTCTTT
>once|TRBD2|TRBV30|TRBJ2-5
CAWSVGGGETQYF
TGTGCCTGGAGTGTGGGGGGAGGGGAGACCCAGTACTTC
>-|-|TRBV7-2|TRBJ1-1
CASSLQGRNTEAFF
TGTGCCAGCAGCTTACAGGGGAGGAACACTGAAGCTTTCTTT
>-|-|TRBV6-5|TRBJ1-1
CASSSPTPRGTEAFF
TGTGCCAGCAGTTCACCAACTCCCCGCGGCACTGAAGCTTTCTTT
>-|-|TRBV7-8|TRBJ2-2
CASSLFYNTGELFF
TGTGCCAGCAGCTTATTCTATAACACCGGGGAGCTGTTTTTT
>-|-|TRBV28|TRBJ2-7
CASGLYEQYF
TGTGCCAGCGGATTATACGAGCAGTACTTC
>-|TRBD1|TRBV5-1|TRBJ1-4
CASSRGQGATNEKLFF
TGCGCCAGCAGCAGGGGACAGGGAGCAACTAATGAAAAACTGTTTTTT
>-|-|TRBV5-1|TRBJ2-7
CASSSDLGTPYEQYF
TGCGCCAGCAGCTCCGACCTCGGGACTCCCTACGAGCAGTACTTC